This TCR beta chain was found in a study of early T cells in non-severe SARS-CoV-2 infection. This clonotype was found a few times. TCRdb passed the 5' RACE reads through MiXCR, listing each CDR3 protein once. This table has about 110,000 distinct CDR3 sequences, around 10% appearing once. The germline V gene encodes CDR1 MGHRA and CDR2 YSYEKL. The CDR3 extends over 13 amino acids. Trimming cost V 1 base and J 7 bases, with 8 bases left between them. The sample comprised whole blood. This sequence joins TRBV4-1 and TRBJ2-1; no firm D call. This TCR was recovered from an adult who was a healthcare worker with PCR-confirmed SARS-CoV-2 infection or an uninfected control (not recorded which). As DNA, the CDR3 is TGCGCCAGCAGCCAAGCGGCCGGGAATGAGCAGTTCTTC. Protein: CASSQAAGNEQFF.